This T cell receptor beta chain was obtained from a study of T cell responses to AZD1222 COVID-19 vaccine. Whole-study results and caveats: Spike was spanned by vaccine-associated CD4 TCRs, with dominance at 160-218 and 743-854. Reportedly, nearly half the spike-specific TCRs target unmutated variant regions.

Germline V gives CDR1 SQVTM, CDR2 ANQGSEA. This CDR3 has 12 residues. Trimming shortened V by 6 bases and J by 6 bases, and 14 bases separated the two germline ends. Only in-frame clones appear in the TCRdb table, and some are missing; sequencing was by immunoSEQ multiplex PCR. The sample yields some 48,000 clones, approximately 86% seen once. The count of this clone is one. The antigen remains unidentified. This receptor was obtained from an adult who received the AZD1222 COVID-19 vaccine. Sample: peripheral blood, taken 28 days after the second AZD1222 dose. The chain joins TRBV29-1 to TRBJ1-2; possible D gene TRBD1, 6 bases. The CDR3 coding sequence is TGCAGCGTCGAGGGGGGGGAAAATGGCTACACCTTC. This gives the protein CSVEGGENGYTF. Complete variable domain (other parts from reference TRBV29-1 and TRBJ1-2): SAVISQKPSRDICQRGTSLTIQCQVDSQVTMMFWYRQQPGQSLTLIATANQGSEATYESGFVIDKFPISRPNLTFSTLTVSNMSPEDSSIYLCSVEGGENGYTFGSGTRLTVV.